Listed here are 4 T cell receptor beta chains from one sample, sequenced in a study of human T cells and chemical hapten exposure. One entry per CDR3 protein results from TCRdb running MiXCR on the RACE reads. The table shows approximately 80,000 distinct CDR3 sequences, with roughly 10% occurring only once. The time point is: patch test 2, 6 weeks after DPC sensitization. The sample's treatment: therapeutic diphenylcyclopropenone sensitization with weekly scalp DPC. This material consisted of whole blood, taken in connection with sensitization to the hapten diphenylcyclopropenone (DPC). These TCRs come from a woman aged 25 to 45 with alopecia areata. Some clones in this sample may be carry-over from other donors' samples.

In this sample, this clonotype turned up many times. CDR3 DNA sequence: TGCGGGAATAGGAGGGAGGGCACCGGGGAGCTGTTTTTT. Translating gives CGNRREGTGELFF. The chain has TRBV20-1 and TRBJ2-2; 7 bases agree with TRBD2. Germline loops: CDR1 DFQATT, CDR2 SNEGSKA (reference sequence). The CDR3 loop spans 13 amino acids.

This clonotype was detected many times. This chain links TRBV7-2 with TRBJ2-3; D is unresolved. The CDR3 covers 14 residues. V shed 2 bases and J shed 0 bases, with 6 bases lying between them. CDR1 is SGHTA and CDR2 is FQGNSA in the germline V gene. The CDR3 protein is CASSLLFSTDTQYF. The CDR3 DNA follows: TGTGCCAGCAGCTTATTATTTAGCACAGATACGCAGTATTTT.

This clonotype was recorded a few times. J is TRBJ1-1 and V is TRBV5-1; possible D gene TRBD1, 6 bases. The germline CDR1 and CDR2 sequences are SGHRS and YFSETQ. Trimming left V 1 base short and J 4 bases short, with 20 bases between. The CDR3 length is 17 residues. CDR3 nucleotides: TGCGCCAGCAGCTTGAGAGGCGGCAGGGGTTTTCTCACTGAAGCTTTCTTT. Translating gives CASSLRGGRGFLTEAFF. Complete variable domain (other parts from reference TRBV5-1 and TRBJ1-1): KAGVTQTPRYLIKTRGQQVTLSCSPISGHRSVSWYQQTPGQGLQFLFEYFSETQRNKGNFPGRFSGRQFSNSRSEMNVSTLELGDSALYLCASSLRGGRGFLTEAFFGQGTRLTVV.

The rearrangement links TRBV5-1 to TRBJ2-1; 7 positions match TRBD2. The germline V gene encodes CDR1 SGHRS and CDR2 YFSETQ. Trimming removed 4 bases from V and 3 bases from J; junction bases left unmatched: 7. This CDR3 has 15 amino acids. CDR3 nucleotide sequence: TGCGCCAGCAGCACGGCGGGAGCCGACTACAATGAGCAGTTCTTC. Its protein product is CASSTAGADYNEQFF.